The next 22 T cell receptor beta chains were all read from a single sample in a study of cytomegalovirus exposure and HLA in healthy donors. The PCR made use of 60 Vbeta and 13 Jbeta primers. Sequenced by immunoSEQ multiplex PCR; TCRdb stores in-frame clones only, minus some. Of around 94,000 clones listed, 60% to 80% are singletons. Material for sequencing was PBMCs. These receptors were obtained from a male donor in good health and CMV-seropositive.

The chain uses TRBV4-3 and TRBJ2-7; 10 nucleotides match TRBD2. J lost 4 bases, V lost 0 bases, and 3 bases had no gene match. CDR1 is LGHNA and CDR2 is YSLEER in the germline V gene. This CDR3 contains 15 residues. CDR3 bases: TGCGCCAGCAGCCAAGACCTAGCGGGAGCGTACGAGCAGTACTTC. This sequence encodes CASSQDLAGAYEQYF.

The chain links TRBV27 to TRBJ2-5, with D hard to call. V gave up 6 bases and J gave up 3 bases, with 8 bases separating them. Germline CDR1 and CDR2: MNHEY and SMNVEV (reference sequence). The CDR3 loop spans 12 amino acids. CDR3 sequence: CASRGLEETQYF. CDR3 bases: TGTGCCAGCAGGGGCCTGGAAGAGACCCAGTACTTC.

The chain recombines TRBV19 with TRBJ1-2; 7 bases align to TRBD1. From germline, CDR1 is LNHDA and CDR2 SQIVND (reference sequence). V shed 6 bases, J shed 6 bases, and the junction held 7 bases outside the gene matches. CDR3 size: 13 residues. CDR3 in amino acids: CASSRQGFDGYTF. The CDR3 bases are TGTGCCAGTAGCAGACAGGGATTCGATGGCTACACCTTC.

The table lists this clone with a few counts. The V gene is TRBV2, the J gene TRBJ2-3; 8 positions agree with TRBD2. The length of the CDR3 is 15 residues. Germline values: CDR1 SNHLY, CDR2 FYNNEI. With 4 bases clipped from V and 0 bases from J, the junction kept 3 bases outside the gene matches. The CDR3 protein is CASSVGLASTDTQYF. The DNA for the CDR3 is TGTGCCAGCAGTGTCGGACTAGCTAGCACAGATACGCAGTATTTT.

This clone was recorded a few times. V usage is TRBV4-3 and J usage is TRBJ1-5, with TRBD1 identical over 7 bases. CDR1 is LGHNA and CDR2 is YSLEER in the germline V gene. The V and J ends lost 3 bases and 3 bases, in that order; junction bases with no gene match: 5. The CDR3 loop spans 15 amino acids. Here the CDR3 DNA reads TGCGCCAGCAGCCACTCGACAGGGAACAATCAGCCCCAGCATTTT. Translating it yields CASSHSTGNNQPQHF.

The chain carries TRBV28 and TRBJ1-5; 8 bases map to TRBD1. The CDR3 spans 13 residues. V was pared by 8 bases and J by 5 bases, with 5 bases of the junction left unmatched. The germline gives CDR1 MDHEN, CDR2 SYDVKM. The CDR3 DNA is TGTGCCAGCGAACAGGGGGTGCATCAGCCCCAGCATTTT. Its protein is CASEQGVHQPQHF. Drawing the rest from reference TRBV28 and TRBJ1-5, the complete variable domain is DVKVTQSSRYLVKRTGEKVFLECVQDMDHENMFWYRQDPGLGLRLIYFSYDVKMKEKGDIPEGYSVSREKKERFSLILESASTNQTSMYLCASEQGVHQPQHFGDGTRLSIL.

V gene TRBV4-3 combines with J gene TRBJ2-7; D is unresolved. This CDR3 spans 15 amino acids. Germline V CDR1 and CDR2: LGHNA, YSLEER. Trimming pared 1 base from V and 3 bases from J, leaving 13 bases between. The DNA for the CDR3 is TGCGCCAGCAGCCAAGGGGCCTCTCTTTACTACGAGCAGTACTTC. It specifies CASSQGASLYYEQYF.

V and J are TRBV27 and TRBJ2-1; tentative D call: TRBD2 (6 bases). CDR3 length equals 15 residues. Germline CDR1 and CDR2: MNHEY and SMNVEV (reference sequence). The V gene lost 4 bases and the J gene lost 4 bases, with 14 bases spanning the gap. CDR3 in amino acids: CASSSSGLRYNEQFF. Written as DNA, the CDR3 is TGTGCCAGCAGTTCCTCGGGACTTCGTTACAATGAGCAGTTCTTC.

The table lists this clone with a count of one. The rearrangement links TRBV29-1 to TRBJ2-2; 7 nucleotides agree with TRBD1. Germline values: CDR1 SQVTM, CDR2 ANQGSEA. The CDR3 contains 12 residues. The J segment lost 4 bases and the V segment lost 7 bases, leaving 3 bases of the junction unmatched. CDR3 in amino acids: CSGNRGTGELFF. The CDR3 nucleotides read TGCAGCGGAAACAGGGGCACCGGGGAGCTGTTTTTT.

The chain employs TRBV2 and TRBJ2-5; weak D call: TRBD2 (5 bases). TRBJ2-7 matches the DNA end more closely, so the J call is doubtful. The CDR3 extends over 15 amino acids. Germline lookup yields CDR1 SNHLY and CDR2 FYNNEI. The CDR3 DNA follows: TGTGCCAGCAGAGGCCAGGTCATAGGACTGGACGAGCAGTACTTC. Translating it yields CASRGQVIGLDEQYF.

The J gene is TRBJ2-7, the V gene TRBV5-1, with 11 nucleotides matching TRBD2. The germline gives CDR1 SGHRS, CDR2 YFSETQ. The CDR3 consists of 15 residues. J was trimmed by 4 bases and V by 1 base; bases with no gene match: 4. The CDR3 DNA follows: TGCGCCAGCAGCTTGTCACTAGCGGGAGCATACGAGCAGTACTTC. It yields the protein CASSLSLAGAYEQYF.

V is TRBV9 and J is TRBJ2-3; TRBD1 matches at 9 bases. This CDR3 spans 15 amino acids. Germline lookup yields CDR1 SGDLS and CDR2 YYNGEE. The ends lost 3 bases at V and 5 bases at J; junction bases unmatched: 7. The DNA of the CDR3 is TGTGCCAGCAGCGCGACACAGGGGGCTGGAGATACGCAGTATTTT. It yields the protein CASSATQGAGDTQYF.

CDR3 sequence (DNA): TGTGCCAGCAAGACAGGGGACGCGGGGGAGCTGTTTTTT. Its protein product is CASKTGDAGELFF. The chain employs TRBV28 and TRBJ2-2; 8 positions agree with TRBD1. Germline trimming cut 7 bases from V and 8 bases from J; bases unmatched to any gene: 6. The CDR3 loop spans 13 amino acids. Germline V gene lookup returns CDR1 MDHEN and CDR2 SYDVKM.

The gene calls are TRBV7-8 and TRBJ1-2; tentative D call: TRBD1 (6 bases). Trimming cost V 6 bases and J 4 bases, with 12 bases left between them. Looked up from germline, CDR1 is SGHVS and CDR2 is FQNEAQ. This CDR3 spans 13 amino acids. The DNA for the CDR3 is TGTGCCAGCAGTTCACAGGGATCCTATGGCTACACCTTC. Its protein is CASSSQGSYGYTF.

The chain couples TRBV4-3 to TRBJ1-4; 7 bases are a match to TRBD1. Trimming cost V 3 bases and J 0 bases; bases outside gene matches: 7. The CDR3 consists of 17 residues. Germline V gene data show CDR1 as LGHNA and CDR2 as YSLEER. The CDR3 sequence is CASSQARGISTNEKLFF. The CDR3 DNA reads TGCGCCAGCAGCCAGGCCAGGGGGATCTCAACTAATGAAAAACTGTTTTTT.

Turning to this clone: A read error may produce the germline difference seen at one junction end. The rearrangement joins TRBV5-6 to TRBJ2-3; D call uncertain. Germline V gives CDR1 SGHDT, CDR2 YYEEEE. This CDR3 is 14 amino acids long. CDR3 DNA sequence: TGTGCCAGCAGCTTGCCAGGCAGCACAGATGCGCAGTATTTT. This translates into CASSLPGSTDAQYF.

This CDR3 is CASSYFARADNYGYTF. In DNA form, the CDR3 reads TGTGCCAGCAGTTATTTTGCCAGGGCAGATAACTATGGCTACACCTTC. The rearrangement links TRBV6-5 to TRBJ1-2; D might be TRBD1 (5 bases). Trimming pared 3 bases from V and 1 base from J, leaving 15 bases between. Germline lookup yields CDR1 MNHEY and CDR2 SVGAGI. The CDR3 loop spans 16 amino acids.

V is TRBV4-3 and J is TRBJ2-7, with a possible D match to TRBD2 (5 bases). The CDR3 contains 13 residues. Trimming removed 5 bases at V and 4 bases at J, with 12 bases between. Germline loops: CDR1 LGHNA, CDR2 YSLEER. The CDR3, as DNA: TGCGCCAGCAGCTCTTCACGGGGTTACGAGCAGTACTTC. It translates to CASSSSRGYEQYF.

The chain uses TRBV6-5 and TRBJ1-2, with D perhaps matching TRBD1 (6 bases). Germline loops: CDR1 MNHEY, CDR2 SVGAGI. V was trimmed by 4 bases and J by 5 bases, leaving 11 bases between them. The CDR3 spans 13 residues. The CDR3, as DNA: TGTGCCAGCAGTTCACAGGGAAGGTATGGCTACACCTTC. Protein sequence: CASSSQGRYGYTF.

The CDR3 bases are TGCAGCGTTAGACGGGAACAGGGGAATGGCTACACCTTC. Translation: CSVRREQGNGYTF. This chain connects TRBV29-1 to TRBJ1-2, with 7 nucleotides matching TRBD1. The ends lost 5 bases at V and 6 bases at J; junction bases unmatched: 9. Germline V gene sequence: CDR1 SQVTM, CDR2 ANQGSEA. This CDR3 spans 13 amino acids. Looking up the rest from reference TRBV29-1 and TRBJ1-2 gives the full variable domain: SAVISQKPSRDICQRGTSLTIQCQVDSQVTMMFWYRQQPGQSLTLIATANQGSEATYESGFVIDKFPISRPNLTFSTLTVSNMSPEDSSIYLCSVRREQGNGYTFGSGTRLTVV.

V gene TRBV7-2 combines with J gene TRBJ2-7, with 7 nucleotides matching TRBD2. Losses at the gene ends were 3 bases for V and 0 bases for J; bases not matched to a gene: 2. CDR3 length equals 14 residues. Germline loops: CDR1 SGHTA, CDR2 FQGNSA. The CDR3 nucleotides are TGTGCCAGCAGCTTTACTAGCGCCTCCTACGAGCAGTACTTC. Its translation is CASSFTSASYEQYF.

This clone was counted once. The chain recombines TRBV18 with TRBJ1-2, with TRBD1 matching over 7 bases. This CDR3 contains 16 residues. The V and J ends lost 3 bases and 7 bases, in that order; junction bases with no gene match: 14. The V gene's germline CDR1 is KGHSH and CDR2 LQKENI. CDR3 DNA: TGTGCCAGCTCACCCCCCCCTTTACAGGGGCGACGTGGCTACACCTTC. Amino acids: CASSPPPLQGRRGYTF.